The entry below gives a single T cell receptor (beta chain) sequence along with its context. Its recognized antigen is unknown. Qualities for individual bases were not recorded, and no much larger clone is one base off. These data belong to a study of blood T cell repertoires in COVID-19 (dated by TCRdb to 2018 to 2020). Regarding the research as a whole: Samples covering the acute and convalescent phases of COVID-19 were provided by collaborators in the United States, Italy and Spain. Nearly every sample came with metadata listing a de-identified subject ID, COVID-19 status, age in years and sex. Samples were obtained from the ongoing ImmuneRACE study (first 160 participants) and from 1,200 or so subjects provided by 6 global collaborators. The repertoires were made available in a free public database intended to serve as a resource for research on the immune response to SARS-CoV-2. The material from the prospective study consisted of cDNA or gDNA derived from T cells, B-cell-depleted T cells, or PBMCs. Where available, HLA class I and class II types were obtained from metadata supplied by the sample provider rather than from assay-based typing. The dataset comprised deeply sampled blood TCRbeta repertoires from subjects exposed to, actively infected with, or recovered from COVID-19. The investigation overall reported the following: Clinical and demographic metadata were provided uncurated, with the amount varying by source and participant.

Whole blood was collected in K2EDTA tubes by collaborating institutions according to the institutions' own protocols. For TCRbeta analysis, collaborators shipped samples in one of three forms: frozen whole blood, isolated PBMCs, or DNA extracted from either of those sample types. The immunoSEQ Assay, a bias-controlled multiplex PCR, was used to amplify TCRbeta CDR3 regions from genomic DNA. Regarding the original processing steps: Nucleated cell counts per sample were estimated from amplification of reference gene primers within the assay. To quantify the absolute abundance of each unique TCRbeta CDR3 rearrangement, sequence reads were collapsed and filtered. For each sample, productive Simpson clonality was calculated by taking the square root of Simpson's diversity index across productive rearrangements. The clones in this table, taken by TCRdb from immuneACCESS, are in-frame only. Not every clone is retained; where verified, under half of the shortfall comes from an unresolved V gene, and the cause of the rest is unknown. The DNA was the basis for D and trimming; V, J and clone size are from that table. The sample table lists about 140,000 clones, over 75% of them with a count of one. Jointly, the top ten make up 2.5% to 3% of the sample.

The V end loses 3 bases and the J end loses 4 bases, and a stretch of 9 bases separates them. Taken from the germline V gene (reference sequence), the CDR1 and CDR2 loops are GTSNPN and SVGIG. The CDR3 starts with the cysteine, ends with the phenylalanine, and has 12 residues. The entry retains the CDR3 DNA only, 36 bases that are in frame from base 1. The sequenced material came from peripheral blood. Recombination connected TRBV30 to TRBJ1-2, with a weak D call of TRBD1 (5 bases match). This TCR was recovered from a man in his forties or fifties with acute or convalescent COVID-19. The CDR3 protein: CAWSPDSYGYTF. The DNA sequence is given as TGTGCCTGGAGCCCCGACAGCTATGGCTACACCTTC.